These T cell receptor beta chains were read from a single sample in a study of regulatory T cells in long-lasting Graves disease. TCRdb analysed the multiplex PCR reads with MiXCR anew, one entry per CDR3 protein. This table has approximately 360,000 distinct CDR3 sequences, 10% to 15% appearing once. The same sample was also studied in work on T cells in Graves' hyperthyroidism and ophthalmopathy.

The sample consisted of peripheral blood mononuclear cells (PBMCs), taken at new diagnosis, from a patient treated with antithyroid drugs. Source of these receptors: a woman younger than 30 with Graves disease. Both conserved end residues are part of each CDR3. D genes are given only for firm matches. Clone sizes are given selectively: once, few, many, or a class where the clone is expanded.

CDR3 protein	CDR3 DNA	D gene	V gene	J gene	clone size
CATSRVRGSTDTQYF	TGTGCCACCAGCAGAGTTCGGGGAAGCACAGATACGCAGTATTTT	.	TRBV15	TRBJ2-3	many
CASSREAAAPGNTIYF	TGTGCCAGCAGCCGCGAGGCGGCCGCGCCTGGAAACACCATATATTTT	.	TRBV11-2	TRBJ1-3	many
CASSPETGINTEAFF	TGTGCCAGCAGTCCCGAAACAGGGATTAACACTGAAGCTTTCTTT	.	TRBV28	TRBJ1-1	many
CASSQERGRAFF	TGCGCCAGCAGCCAAGAACGCGGTCGAGCTTTCTTT	.	TRBV4-3	TRBJ1-1	many
CASSWRQGTNTGELFF	TGTGCCAGCAGCTGGCGACAGGGTACGAACACCGGGGAGCTGTTTTTT	TRBD1	TRBV3-1	TRBJ2-2	many
CASSALSYEQYF	TGTGCCAGCAGCGCCCTTTCCTACGAGCAGTACTTC	.	TRBV14	TRBJ2-7	many
CAIGTSGSQDTQYF	TGTGCCATCGGGACTAGCGGGAGTCAAGATACGCAGTATTTT	TRBD2	TRBV10-3	TRBJ2-3	few
CASSQVGDRTIYGYTF	TGTGCCAGCAGCCAAGTGGGGGACAGGACGATCTATGGCTACACCTTC	TRBD1	TRBV3-1	TRBJ1-2	many
CASSLGSVSDHF	TGTGCCAGCAGCTTAGGGAGCGTGTCAGACCACTTC	.	TRBV7-9	TRBJ1-2	many
CASSPSLRNSPLHF	TGTGCCAGCAGCCCCAGTCTGAGGAATTCACCCCTCCACTTT	.	TRBV7-9	TRBJ1-6	once
CSARDPRPWGSGANVLTF	TGCAGTGCTAGAGATCCGCGCCCCTGGGGCTCTGGGGCCAACGTCCTGACTTTC	.	TRBV20-1	TRBJ2-6	few
CASSSLGGKDRAPYEQYF	TGTGCCAGCAGCTCCTTGGGGGGGAAGGACAGGGCCCCCTACGAGCAGTACTTC	.	TRBV13	TRBJ2-7	few
CASSAQVGWDIQYF	TGTGCCAGCAGCGCCCAAGTCGGGTGGGACATTCAGTACTTC	.	TRBV9	TRBJ2-4	.
CASREPQGGGSPLHF	TGTGCCAGCAGGGAACCTCAAGGGGGTGGTTCACCCCTCCACTTT	.	TRBV2	TRBJ1-6	many
CASSLGSGGPEQYF	TGTGCCAGCAGCTTAGGTTCGGGAGGGCCGGAGCAGTACTTC	TRBD2	TRBV11-1	TRBJ2-7	once
CASSLALSWQGQETQYF	TGTGCCAGCAGCTTAGCGCTATCGTGGCAGGGGCAAGAGACCCAGTACTTC	.	TRBV7-9	TRBJ2-5	.
CSVAGGWIWRVRETQYF	TGCAGCGTTGCTGGGGGGTGGATCTGGAGGGTCAGAGAGACCCAGTACTTC	.	TRBV29-1	TRBJ2-5	many
CASRVLPTADTEAFF	TGTGCCAGCAGAGTACTTCCTACCGCGGACACTGAAGCTTTCTTT	.	TRBV6-1	TRBJ1-1	many
CASSQFGEDSPLHF	TGCGCCAGCAGCCAGTTCGGGGAAGATTCACCCCTCCACTTT	.	TRBV4-3	TRBJ1-6	few
CASSFLDRGYGYTF	TGTGCCAGCAGTTTCCTAGACAGGGGCTATGGCTACACCTTC	TRBD1	TRBV27	TRBJ1-2	many
CASSFGGSINTEAFF	TGTGCCAGCAGCTTTGGTGGTTCTATTAACACTGAAGCTTTCTTT	.	TRBV11-2	TRBJ1-1	many
CASSLASGGFLYEQHF	TGTGCCAGCAGCCTGGCTAGCGGGGGATTCCTCTACGAGCAGCACTTC	TRBD2	TRBV5-4	TRBJ2-7	.
CATSETGVWEQYF	TGTGCCACCAGTGAGACAGGGGTATGGGAGCAGTACTTC	TRBD1	TRBV24-1	TRBJ2-7	many
CTSRTTTVLNTEAFF	TGTACCAGTAGGACCACGACAGTTCTGAACACTGAAGCTTTCTTT	.	TRBV19	TRBJ1-1	.
CASSYSRGRKTQYF	TGTGCCAGCAGTTACTCCAGGGGGCGAAAAACCCAGTACTTC	TRBD1	TRBV28	TRBJ2-5	once
CASSEHDSLDFGQPQHF	TGTGCCAGCAGTGAACACGACTCATTGGATTTCGGTCAGCCCCAGCATTTT	.	TRBV6-1	TRBJ1-5	many
CASSIGQGARYNEQFF	TGTGCCAGTAGTATCGGGCAGGGGGCGAGGTACAATGAGCAGTTCTTC	TRBD1	TRBV19	TRBJ2-1	many
CASSLGARGSLDSPLHF	TGCGCCAGCAGCCTGGGCGCCAGGGGGTCGCTGGATTCACCCCTCCACTTT	TRBD1	TRBV5-1	TRBJ1-6	few
CASSQGSSGRYNEQFF	TGCGCCAGCAGCCAAGGGTCTAGCGGGAGATACAATGAGCAGTTCTTC	TRBD2	TRBV4-1	TRBJ2-1	few
CASTRGGASYNEQFF	TGTGCCAGCACCCGTGGGGGGGCCTCCTACAATGAGCAGTTCTTC	.	TRBV28	TRBJ2-1	many
CATMARGTDYGYTF	TGTGCCACCATGGCTCGGGGAACGGACTATGGCTACACCTTC	.	TRBV15	TRBJ1-2	.
CSDRPRGNSGNTIYF	TGCAGTGACCGACCGAGGGGAAACTCTGGAAACACCATATATTTT	.	TRBV20-1	TRBJ1-3	.